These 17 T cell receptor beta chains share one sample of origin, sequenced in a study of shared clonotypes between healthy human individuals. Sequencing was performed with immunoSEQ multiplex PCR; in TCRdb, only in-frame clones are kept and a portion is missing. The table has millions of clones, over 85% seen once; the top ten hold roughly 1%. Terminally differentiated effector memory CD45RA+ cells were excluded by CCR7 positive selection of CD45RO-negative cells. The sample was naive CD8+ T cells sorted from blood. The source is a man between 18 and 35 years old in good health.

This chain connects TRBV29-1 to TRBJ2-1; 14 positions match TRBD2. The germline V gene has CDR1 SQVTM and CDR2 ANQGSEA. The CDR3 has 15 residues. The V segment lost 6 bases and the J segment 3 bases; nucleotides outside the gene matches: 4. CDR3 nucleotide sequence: TGCAGCGTGGACGGGACTAGCGGGAGCTACAATGAGCAGTTCTTC. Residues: CSVDGTSGSYNEQFF.

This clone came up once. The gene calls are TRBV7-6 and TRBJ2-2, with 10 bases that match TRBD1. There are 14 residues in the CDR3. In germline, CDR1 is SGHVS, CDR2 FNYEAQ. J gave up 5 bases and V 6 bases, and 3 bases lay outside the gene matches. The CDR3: CASRRDRGTGELFF. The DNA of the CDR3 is TGTGCCAGCAGGCGGGACAGGGGAACCGGGGAGCTGTTTTTT. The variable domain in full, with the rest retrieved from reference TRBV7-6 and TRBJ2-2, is GAGVSQSPRYKVTKRGQDVALRCDPISGHVSLYWYRQALGQGPEFLTYFNYEAQQDKSGLPNDRFSAERPEGSISTLTIQRTEQRDSAMYRCASRRDRGTGELFFGEGSRLTVL.

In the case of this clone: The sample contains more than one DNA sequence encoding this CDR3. The CDR3 region has the DNA TGTGCCAGCAGTTACCCAGGGGGGGAGACCCAGTACTTC. Translated, it gives CASSYPGGETQYF. The rearrangement links TRBV7-9 to TRBJ2-5; perhaps TRBD1 as D (7 bases). Germline CDR1 SEHNR, CDR2 FQNEAQ (reference sequence). The CDR3 length is 13 residues. Trimming took off 6 bases at V and 5 bases at J, with 13 bases between the two ends.

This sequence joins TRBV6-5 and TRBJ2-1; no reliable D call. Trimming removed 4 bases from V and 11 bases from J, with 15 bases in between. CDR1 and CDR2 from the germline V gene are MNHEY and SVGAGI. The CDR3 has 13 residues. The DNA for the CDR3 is TGTGCCAGCAGTTCCATTACAGCCGTCAAGCAGTTCTTC. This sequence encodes CASSSITAVKQFF.

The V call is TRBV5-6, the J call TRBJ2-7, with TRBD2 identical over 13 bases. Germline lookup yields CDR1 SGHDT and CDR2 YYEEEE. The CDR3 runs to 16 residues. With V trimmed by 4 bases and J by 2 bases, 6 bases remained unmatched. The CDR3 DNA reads TGTGCCAGCAGCGGAGCGACTAGCGGGGGGACCTACGAGCAGTACTTC. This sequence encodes CASSGATSGGTYEQYF.

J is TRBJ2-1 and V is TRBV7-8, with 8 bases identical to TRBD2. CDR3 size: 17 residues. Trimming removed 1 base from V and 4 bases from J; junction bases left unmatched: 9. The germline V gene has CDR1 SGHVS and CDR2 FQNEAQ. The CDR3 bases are TGTGCCAGCAGCTTAGGGCCCCCGGGGGGGGCTTACAATGAGCAGTTCTTC. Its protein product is CASSLGPPGGAYNEQFF. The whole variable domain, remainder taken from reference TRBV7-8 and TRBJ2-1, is GAGVSQSPRYKVAKRGQDVALRCDPISGHVSLFWYQQALGQGPEFLTYFQNEAQLDKSGLPSDRFFAERPEGSVSTLKIQRTQQEDSAVYLCASSLGPPGGAYNEQFFGPGTRLTVL.

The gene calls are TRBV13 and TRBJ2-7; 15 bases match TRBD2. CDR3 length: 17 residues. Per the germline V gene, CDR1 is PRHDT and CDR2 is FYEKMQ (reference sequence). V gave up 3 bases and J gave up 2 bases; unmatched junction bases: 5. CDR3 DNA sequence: TGTGCCAGCAGCTTCCCGGGACTAGCGGGAGGACCCTACGAGCAGTACTTC. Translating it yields CASSFPGLAGGPYEQYF.

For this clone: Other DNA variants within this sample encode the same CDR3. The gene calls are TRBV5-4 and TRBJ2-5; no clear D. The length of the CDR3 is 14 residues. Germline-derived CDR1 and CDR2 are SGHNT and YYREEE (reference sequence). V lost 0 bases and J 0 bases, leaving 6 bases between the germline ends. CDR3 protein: CASSLGTYQETQYF. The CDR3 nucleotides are TGTGCCAGCAGCTTGGGGACGTACCAAGAGACCCAGTACTTC.

The CDR3 spells CASSFGMDTSDYEQYF. CDR3 coding DNA: TGCGCCAGCAGCTTCGGGATGGATACTAGCGACTACGAGCAGTACTTC. The J gene is TRBJ2-7, the V gene TRBV5-1; TRBD2 aligns across 7 bases. J was trimmed by 3 bases and V by 2 bases; bases with no gene match: 11. Germline V gives CDR1 SGHRS, CDR2 YFSETQ. The CDR3 length is 16 residues.

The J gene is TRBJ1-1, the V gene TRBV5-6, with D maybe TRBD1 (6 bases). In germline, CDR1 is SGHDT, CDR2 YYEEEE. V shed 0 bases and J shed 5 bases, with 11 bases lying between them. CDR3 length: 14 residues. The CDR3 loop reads CASSLVHRETEAFF. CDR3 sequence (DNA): TGTGCCAGCAGCTTGGTTCACAGGGAGACTGAAGCTTTCTTT.

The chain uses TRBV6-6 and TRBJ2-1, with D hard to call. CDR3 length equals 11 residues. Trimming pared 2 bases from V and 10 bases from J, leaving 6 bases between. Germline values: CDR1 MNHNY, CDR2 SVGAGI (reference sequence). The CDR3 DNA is TGTGCCAGCAGTTACCCTGGGGAGCAGTTCTTC. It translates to CASSYPGEQFF.

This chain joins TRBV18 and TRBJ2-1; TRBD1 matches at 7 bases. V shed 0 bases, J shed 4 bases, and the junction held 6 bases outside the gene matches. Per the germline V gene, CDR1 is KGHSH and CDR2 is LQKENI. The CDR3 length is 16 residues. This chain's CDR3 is CASSPPQGVRYNEQFF. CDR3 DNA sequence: TGTGCCAGCTCACCACCGCAGGGGGTGCGATACAATGAGCAGTTCTTC.

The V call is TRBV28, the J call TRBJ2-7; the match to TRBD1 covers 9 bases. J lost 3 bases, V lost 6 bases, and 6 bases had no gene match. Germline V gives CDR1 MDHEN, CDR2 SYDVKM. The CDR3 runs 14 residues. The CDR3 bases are TGTGCCAGCAGACCAGGGACAGGGATCTACGAGCAGTACTTC. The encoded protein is CASRPGTGIYEQYF.

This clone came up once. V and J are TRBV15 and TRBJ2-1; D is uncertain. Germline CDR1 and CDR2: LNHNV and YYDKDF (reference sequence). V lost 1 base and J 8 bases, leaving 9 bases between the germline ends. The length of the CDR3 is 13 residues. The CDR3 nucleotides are TGTGCCACCAGCAGAGTCATGCTTGATGAGCAGTTCTTC. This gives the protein CATSRVMLDEQFF.

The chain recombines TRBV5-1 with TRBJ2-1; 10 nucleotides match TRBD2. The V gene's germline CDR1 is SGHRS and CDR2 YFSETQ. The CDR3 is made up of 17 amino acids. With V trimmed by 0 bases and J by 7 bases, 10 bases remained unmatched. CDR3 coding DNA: TGCGCCAGCAGCTTGGGCTTGGGACTAGCGATCTGGAATGAGCAGTTCTTC. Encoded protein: CASSLGLGLAIWNEQFF.

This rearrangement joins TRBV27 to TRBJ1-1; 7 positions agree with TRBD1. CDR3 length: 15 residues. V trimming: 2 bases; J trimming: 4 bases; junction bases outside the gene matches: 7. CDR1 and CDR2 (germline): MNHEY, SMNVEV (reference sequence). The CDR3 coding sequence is TGTGCCAGCAGTTTAAACAGGGGAGTGTTCACTGAAGCTTTCTTT. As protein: CASSLNRGVFTEAFF.

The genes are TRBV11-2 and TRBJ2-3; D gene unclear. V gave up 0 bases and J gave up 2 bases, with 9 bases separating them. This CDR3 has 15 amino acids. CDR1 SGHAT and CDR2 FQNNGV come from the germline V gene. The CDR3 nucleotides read TGTGCCAGCAGCTTAGACTACGCCGACACAGATACGCAGTATTTT. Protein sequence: CASSLDYADTDTQYF.